A single sample is the source of the 11 T cell receptor beta chains below, sequenced in a study of beta chain features in type 1 diabetes. The entirety of the isolated RNA underwent reverse transcription, so expressed TCRB transcripts were sequenced. The protocol was immunoSEQ multiplex PCR, while the TCRdb copy is restricted to in-frame clones and leaves out a portion. In the table there are almost 350,000 clones, approximately 10% of which are singletons. Study results and limitations: Within each of all four CD4+ subsets, Type 1 diabetes patients had TCRB CDR3s that were moderately but significantly shorter.

For these TCRs, the target antigens are not known. Sequencing used central memory CD4+ T cells from blood. Receptors were obtained from a man younger than 45 with type 1 diabetes.

V and J are TRBV5-1 and TRBJ2-2, with D hard to call. The V end lost 0 bases, the J end lost 4 bases, and 10 bases lay between the germline ends. CDR1 and CDR2 (germline): SGHRS, YFSETQ. This CDR3 has 15 amino acids. CDR3 loop: CASSLDVVGTGELFF. As DNA, the CDR3 is TGCGCCAGCAGCTTGGACGTAGTAGGCACCGGGGAGCTGTTTTTT. Together with reference TRBV5-1 and TRBJ2-2, the CDR3 gives the full variable domain: KAGVTQTPRYLIKTRGQQVTLSCSPISGHRSVSWYQQTPGQGLQFLFEYFSETQRNKGNFPGRFSGRQFSNSRSEMNVSTLELGDSALYLCASSLDVVGTGELFFGEGSRLTVL.

The chain is built from TRBV6-5 and TRBJ2-5; no reliable D call. Germline lookup yields CDR1 MNHEY and CDR2 SVGAGI. Trimming cost V 2 bases and J 2 bases, with 9 bases left between them. The CDR3 has 14 residues. CDR3 residues: CASSYGPVQETQYF. The DNA for the CDR3 is TGTGCCAGCAGTTACGGGCCAGTTCAAGAGACCCAGTACTTC.

The chain employs TRBV7-2 and TRBJ1-1; 8 bases are a match to TRBD1. The CDR3 is 15 amino acids. V shed 1 base, J shed 6 bases, and the junction held 7 bases outside the gene matches. The germline CDR1 and CDR2 sequences are SGHTA and FQGNSA. The CDR3 sequence is CASSLEQGVVSEAFF. Written as DNA, the CDR3 is TGTGCCAGCAGCTTAGAACAGGGGGTAGTGTCTGAAGCTTTCTTT.

The V and J genes are TRBV11-2 and TRBJ1-2, with 8 nucleotides matching TRBD1. V was pared by 5 bases and J by 5 bases, with 4 bases of the junction left unmatched. The CDR3 consists of 13 residues. The germline gives CDR1 SGHAT, CDR2 FQNNGV. DNA of the CDR3: TGTGCCAGCAGCACGGACAGGGAGTATGGCTACACCTTC. It specifies CASSTDREYGYTF.

This clone came up a few times. The chain employs TRBV11-2 and TRBJ1-1; the D is unclear. Germline CDR1 is SGHAT and CDR2 is FQNNGV. V gave up 2 bases and J gave up 1 base, with 8 bases separating them. CDR3 length: 14 amino acids. In DNA form, the CDR3 reads TGTGCCAGCAGCTTATTATCCGGGAACACTGAAGCTTTCTTT. Translating gives CASSLLSGNTEAFF.

This chain links TRBV5-1 with TRBJ2-5, with TRBD2 matching 10 bases. The CDR3 length is 15 residues. The junction had 2 bases not matched to a gene; V was cut back by 2 bases and J by 1 base. CDR1 and CDR2 from the germline V gene are SGHRS and YFSETQ. In DNA form, the CDR3 reads TGCGCCAGCAGCTTTAGCGGGGGGCCCCAAGAGACCCAGTACTTC. It codes for CASSFSGGPQETQYF.

This clone was observed at least ten times. CDR3 DNA: TGTGCCAGCACCCTGCAGGGGGCCGACTATGGCTACACCTTC. Translating it yields CASTLQGADYGYTF. J is TRBJ1-2 and V is TRBV7-9, with 8 bases aligning to TRBD1. Germline values: CDR1 SEHNR, CDR2 FQNEAQ (reference sequence). The CDR3 covers 14 residues. V gave up 7 bases and J gave up 3 bases; unmatched junction bases: 7.

The chain recombines TRBV7-2 with TRBJ2-4, with 11 bases that match TRBD1. V lost 5 bases, J lost 2 bases, and 11 bases stayed unmatched. This CDR3 has 18 residues. Germline CDR1 and CDR2: SGHTA and FQGNSA. CDR3 DNA: TGTGCCAGCAGCCTCCCTCTGAGGACAGGGGGCACCAAAAACATTCAGTACTTC. Residues: CASSLPLRTGGTKNIQYF.

The chain recombines TRBV4-3 with TRBJ2-6, with D tentatively TRBD1 (6 bases). Germline CDR1 reads LGHNA; CDR2 reads YSLEER. V lost 5 bases, J lost 2 bases, and 22 bases lay in between. The CDR3 is made up of 19 amino acids. The chain's CDR3 is CASSFRDHQGSAGANVLTF. DNA for the CDR3: TGCGCCAGCAGCTTCAGAGATCACCAGGGGTCTGCTGGGGCCAACGTCCTGACTTTC.

V and J are TRBV7-9 and TRBJ1-4; D remains ambiguous. This CDR3 contains 12 residues. The ends were cut back, 6 bases at V and 5 bases at J, with 7 bases in the middle. Germline V gene data show CDR1 as SEHNR and CDR2 as FQNEAQ (reference sequence). Here the CDR3 DNA reads TGTGCCAGCAGTAAAGGGAATGAAAAACTGTTTTTT. Protein: CASSKGNEKLFF.

The chain uses TRBV5-4 and TRBJ2-2; D gene uncertain. Between the trimmed V and J ends, which lost 4 bases and 3 bases, there was a span of 7 bases. Germline CDR1 and CDR2: SGHNT and YYREEE (reference sequence). This CDR3 region has 13 residues. CDR3 in DNA: TGTGCCAGCAGCCAAAGACACACCGGGGAGCTGTTTTTT. Encoded protein: CASSQRHTGELFF.